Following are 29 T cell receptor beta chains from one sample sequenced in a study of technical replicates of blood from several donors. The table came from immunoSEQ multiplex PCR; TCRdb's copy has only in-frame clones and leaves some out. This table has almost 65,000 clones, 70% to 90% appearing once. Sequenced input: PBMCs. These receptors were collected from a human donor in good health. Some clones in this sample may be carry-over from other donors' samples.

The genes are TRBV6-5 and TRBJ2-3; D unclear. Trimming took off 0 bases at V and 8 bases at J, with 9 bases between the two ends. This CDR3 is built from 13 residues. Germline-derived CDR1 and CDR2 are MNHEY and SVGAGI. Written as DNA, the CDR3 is TGTGCCAGCAGTTACTCCCGGGTTGGTACGCAGTATTTT. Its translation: CASSYSRVGTQYF.

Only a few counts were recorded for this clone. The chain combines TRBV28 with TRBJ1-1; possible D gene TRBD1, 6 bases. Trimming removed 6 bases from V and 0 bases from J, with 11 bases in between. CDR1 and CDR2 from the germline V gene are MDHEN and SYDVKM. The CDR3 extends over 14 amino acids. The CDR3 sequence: CASSPTGLNTEAFF. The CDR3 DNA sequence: TGTGCCAGCAGCCCTACAGGGCTGAACACTGAAGCTTTCTTT.

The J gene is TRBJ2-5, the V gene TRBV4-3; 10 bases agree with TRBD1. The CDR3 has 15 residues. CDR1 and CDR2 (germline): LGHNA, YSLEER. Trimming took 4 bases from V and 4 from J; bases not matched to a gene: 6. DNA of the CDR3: TGCGCCAGCAGCCGCGACAGGGGGCTTGGAGAGACCCAGTACTTC. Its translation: CASSRDRGLGETQYF.

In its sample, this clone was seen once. The CDR3 sequence is CASSPQPTGAGANVLTF. In DNA, the CDR3 is TGTGCCAGCAGCCCCCAGCCGACGGGGGCTGGGGCCAACGTCCTGACTTTC. The chain is built from TRBV7-9 and TRBJ2-6; tentatively, D is TRBD2 (6 bases). The germline gives CDR1 SEHNR, CDR2 FQNEAQ (reference sequence). V lost 5 bases to trimming and J lost 2 bases, with 16 bases between them. The CDR3 totals 17 residues.

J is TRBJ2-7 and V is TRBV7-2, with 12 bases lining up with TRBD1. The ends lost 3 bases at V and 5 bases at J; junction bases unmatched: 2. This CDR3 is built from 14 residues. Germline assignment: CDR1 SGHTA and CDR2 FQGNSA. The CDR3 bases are TGTGCCAGCAGCTTGGGACAGGGGGCCAACGAGCAGTACTTC. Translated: CASSLGQGANEQYF. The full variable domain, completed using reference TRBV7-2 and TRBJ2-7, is GAGVSQSPSNKVTEKGKDVELRCDPISGHTALYWYRQSLGQGLEFLIYFQGNSAPDKSGLPSDRFSAERTGGSVSTLTIQRTQQEDSAVYLCASSLGQGANEQYFGPGTRLTVT.

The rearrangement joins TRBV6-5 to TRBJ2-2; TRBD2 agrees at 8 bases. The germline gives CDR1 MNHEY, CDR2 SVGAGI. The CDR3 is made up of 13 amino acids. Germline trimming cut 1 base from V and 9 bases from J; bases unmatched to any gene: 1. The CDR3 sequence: CASSYFSGRELFF. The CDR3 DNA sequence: TGTGCCAGCAGTTACTTTAGCGGGAGGGAGCTGTTTTTT.

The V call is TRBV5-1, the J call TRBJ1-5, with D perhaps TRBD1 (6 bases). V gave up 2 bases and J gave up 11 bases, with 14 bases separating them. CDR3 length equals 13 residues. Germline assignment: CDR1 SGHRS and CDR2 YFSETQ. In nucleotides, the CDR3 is TGCGCCAGCAGCTTTACAGGGCAGGGAGCCCAGCATTTT. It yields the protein CASSFTGQGAQHF.

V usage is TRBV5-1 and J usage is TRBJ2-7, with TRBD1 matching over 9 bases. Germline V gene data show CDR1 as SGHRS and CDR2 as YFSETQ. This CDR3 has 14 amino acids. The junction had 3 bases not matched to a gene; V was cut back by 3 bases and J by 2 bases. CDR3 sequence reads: CASSWDRVTYEQYF. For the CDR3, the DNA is TGCGCCAGCAGCTGGGACAGGGTCACCTACGAGCAGTACTTC.

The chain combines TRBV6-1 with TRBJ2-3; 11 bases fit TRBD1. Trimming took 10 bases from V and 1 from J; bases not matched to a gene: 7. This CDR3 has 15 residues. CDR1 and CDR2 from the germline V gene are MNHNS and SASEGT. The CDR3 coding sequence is TGTGCCACCCGGACAGGGGGCTCGGGCACAGATACGCAGTATTTT. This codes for CATRTGGSGTDTQYF.

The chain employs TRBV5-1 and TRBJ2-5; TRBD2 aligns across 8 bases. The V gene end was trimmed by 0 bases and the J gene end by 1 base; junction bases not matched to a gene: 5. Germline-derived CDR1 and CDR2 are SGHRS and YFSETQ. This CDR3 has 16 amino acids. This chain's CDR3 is CASSLAGGLAQETQYF. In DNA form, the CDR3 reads TGCGCCAGCAGCTTGGCCGGAGGACTAGCCCAAGAGACCCAGTACTTC.

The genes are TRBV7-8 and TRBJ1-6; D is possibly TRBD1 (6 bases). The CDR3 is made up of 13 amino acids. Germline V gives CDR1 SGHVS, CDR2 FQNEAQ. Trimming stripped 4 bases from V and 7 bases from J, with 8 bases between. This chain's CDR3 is CASSSGQNSPLHF. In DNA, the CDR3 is TGTGCCAGCAGCTCAGGACAGAATTCACCCCTCCACTTT.

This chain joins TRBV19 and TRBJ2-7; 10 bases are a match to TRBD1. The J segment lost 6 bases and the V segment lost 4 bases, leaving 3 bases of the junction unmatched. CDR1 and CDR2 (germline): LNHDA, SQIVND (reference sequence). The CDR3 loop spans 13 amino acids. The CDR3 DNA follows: TGTGCCAGTAGTACCGGGACAGGGGTCGAGCAGTACTTC. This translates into CASSTGTGVEQYF.

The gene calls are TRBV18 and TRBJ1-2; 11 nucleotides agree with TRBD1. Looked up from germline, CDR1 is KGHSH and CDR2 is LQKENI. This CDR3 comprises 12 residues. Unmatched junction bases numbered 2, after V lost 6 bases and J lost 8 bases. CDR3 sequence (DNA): TGTGCCAGCTCCGGGACAGGGGGAGGCTACACCTTC. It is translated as CASSGTGGGYTF.

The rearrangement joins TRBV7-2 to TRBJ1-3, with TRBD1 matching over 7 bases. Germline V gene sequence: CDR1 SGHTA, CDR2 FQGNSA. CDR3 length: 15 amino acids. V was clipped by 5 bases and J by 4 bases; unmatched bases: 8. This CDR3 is CASSLLTGPGNTIYF. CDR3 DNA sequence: TGTGCCAGCAGCCTGTTGACAGGGCCGGGAAACACCATATATTTT.

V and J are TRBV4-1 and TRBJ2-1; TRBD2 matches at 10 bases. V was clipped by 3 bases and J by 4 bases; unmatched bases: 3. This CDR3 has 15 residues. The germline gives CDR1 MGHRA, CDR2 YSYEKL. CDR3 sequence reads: CASSHGGLAYNEQFF. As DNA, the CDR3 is TGCGCCAGCAGCCACGGGGGACTAGCGTACAATGAGCAGTTCTTC.

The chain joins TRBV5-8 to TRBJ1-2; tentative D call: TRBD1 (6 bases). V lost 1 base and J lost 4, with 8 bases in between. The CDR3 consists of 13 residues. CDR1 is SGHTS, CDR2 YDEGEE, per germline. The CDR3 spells CASSLRGGYGYTF. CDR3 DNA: TGTGCCAGCAGCTTGCGAGGGGGCTATGGCTACACCTTC.

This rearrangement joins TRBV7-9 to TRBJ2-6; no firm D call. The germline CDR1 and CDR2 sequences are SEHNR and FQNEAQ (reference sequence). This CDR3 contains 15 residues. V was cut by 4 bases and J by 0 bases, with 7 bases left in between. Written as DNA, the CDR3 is TGTGCCAGCAGCTCCTGGCCCTCTGGGGCCAACGTCCTGACTTTC. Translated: CASSSWPSGANVLTF.

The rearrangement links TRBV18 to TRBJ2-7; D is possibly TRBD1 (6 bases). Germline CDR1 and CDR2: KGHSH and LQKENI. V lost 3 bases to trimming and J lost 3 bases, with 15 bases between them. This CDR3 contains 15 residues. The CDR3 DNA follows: TGTGCCAGCTCACCTCTCGACAGGTTGATCTACGAGCAGTACTTC. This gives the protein CASSPLDRLIYEQYF. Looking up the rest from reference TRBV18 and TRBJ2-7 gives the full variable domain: NAGVMQNPRHLVRRRGQEARLRCSPMKGHSHVYWYRQLPEEGLKFMVYLQKENIIDESGMPKERFSAEFPKEGPSILRIQQVVRGDSAAYFCASSPLDRLIYEQYFGPGTRLTVT.

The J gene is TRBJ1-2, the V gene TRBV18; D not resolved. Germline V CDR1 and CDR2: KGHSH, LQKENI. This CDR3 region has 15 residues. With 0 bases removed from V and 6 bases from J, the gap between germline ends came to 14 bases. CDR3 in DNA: TGTGCCAGCTCACCACCGTCCAGTTCCTTGGATGGCTACACCTTC. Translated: CASSPPSSSLDGYTF.

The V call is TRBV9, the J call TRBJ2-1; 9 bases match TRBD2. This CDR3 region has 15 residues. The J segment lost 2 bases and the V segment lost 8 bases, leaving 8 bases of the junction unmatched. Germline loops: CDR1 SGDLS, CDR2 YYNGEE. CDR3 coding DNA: TGTGCCAGTACTTTAGCGGGGGAGACCTACAATGAGCAGTTCTTC. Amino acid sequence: CASTLAGETYNEQFF. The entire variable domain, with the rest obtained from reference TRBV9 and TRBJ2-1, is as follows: DSGVTQTPKHLITATGQRVTLRCSPRSGDLSVYWYQQSLDQGLQFLIQYYNGEERAKGNILERFSAQQFPDLHSELNLSSLELGDSALYFCASTLAGETYNEQFFGPGTRLTVL.

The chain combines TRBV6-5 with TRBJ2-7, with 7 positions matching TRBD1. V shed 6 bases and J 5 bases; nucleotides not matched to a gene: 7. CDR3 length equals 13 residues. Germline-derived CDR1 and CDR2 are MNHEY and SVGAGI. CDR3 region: CASSHRGPHEQYF. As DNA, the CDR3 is TGTGCCAGCAGCCACAGGGGACCGCACGAGCAGTACTTC.

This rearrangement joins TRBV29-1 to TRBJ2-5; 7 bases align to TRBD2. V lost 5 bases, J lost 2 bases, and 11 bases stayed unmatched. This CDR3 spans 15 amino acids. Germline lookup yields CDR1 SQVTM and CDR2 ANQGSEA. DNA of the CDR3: TGCAGCGTTAAAAGGGGAGCGGGGTTACAAGAGACCCAGTACTTC. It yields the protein CSVKRGAGLQETQYF.

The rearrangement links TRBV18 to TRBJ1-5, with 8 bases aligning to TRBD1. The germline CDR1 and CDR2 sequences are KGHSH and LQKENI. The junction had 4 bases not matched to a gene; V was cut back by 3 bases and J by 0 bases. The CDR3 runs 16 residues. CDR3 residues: CASSPNGQGSNQPQHF. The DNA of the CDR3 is TGTGCCAGCTCACCCAACGGACAGGGTAGCAATCAGCCCCAGCATTTT.

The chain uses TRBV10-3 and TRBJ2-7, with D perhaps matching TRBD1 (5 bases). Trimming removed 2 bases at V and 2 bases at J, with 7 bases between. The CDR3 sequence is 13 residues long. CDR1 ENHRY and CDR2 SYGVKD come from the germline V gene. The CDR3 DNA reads TGTGCCATCAGTGAGGACAGACCCTACGAGCAGTACTTC. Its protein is CAISEDRPYEQYF.

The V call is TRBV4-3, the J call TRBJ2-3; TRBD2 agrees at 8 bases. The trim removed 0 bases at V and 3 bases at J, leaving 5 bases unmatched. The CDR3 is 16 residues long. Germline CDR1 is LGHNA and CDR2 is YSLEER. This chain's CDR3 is CASSQDSAGGTDTQYF. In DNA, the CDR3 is TGCGCCAGCAGCCAAGATTCGGCGGGGGGAACAGATACGCAGTATTTT.

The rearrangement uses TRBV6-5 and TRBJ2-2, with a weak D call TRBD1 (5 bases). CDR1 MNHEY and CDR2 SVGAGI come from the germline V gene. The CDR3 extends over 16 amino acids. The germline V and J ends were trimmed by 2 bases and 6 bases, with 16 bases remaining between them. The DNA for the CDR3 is TGTGCCAGCAGTTACCAGTCAGGGTCTGGCGCCGGGGAGCTGTTTTTT. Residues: CASSYQSGSGAGELFF.

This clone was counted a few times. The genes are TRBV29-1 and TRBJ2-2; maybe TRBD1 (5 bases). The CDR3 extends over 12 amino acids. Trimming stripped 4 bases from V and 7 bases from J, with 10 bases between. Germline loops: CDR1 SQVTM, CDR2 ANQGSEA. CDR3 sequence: CSVGGTGGELFF. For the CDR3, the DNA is TGCAGCGTTGGGGGAACAGGCGGGGAGCTGTTTTTT.

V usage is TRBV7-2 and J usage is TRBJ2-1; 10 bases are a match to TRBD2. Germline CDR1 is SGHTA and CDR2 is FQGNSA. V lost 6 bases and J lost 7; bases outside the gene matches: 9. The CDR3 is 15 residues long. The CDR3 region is CASSKREGLLNEQFF. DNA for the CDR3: TGTGCCAGCAGTAAGCGGGAGGGCCTCTTGAATGAGCAGTTCTTC.

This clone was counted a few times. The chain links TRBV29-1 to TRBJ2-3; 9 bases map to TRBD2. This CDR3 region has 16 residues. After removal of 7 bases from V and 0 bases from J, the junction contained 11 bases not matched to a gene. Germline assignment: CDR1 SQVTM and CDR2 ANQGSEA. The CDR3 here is CSARSWTSASTDTQYF. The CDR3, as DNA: TGCAGCGCCCGCTCCTGGACTAGCGCTAGCACAGATACGCAGTATTTT.